The 13 T cell receptor beta chains listed next were all sequenced from one sample in a study of shared clonotypes between healthy human individuals. The repertoire was sequenced with immunoSEQ multiplex PCR; TCRdb's copy has only in-frame clones and lacks some. The sample holds about 770,000 clones, 55% to 80% seen once. The sequenced sample was memory CD4+ T cells sorted from blood. Subset denoted: CD45RA-negative fraction. These receptors were taken from a woman in her twenties or thirties in good health.

This chain connects TRBV10-1 to TRBJ2-2; possibly TRBD1 for D (5 bases). The V end was cut by 3 bases, the J end by 6 bases, with 8 bases between. CDR1 is WNHNN, CDR2 SYGVQD, per germline (reference sequence). The CDR3 covers 13 residues. CDR3 amino acids: CASSDTTAGELFF. CDR3 in DNA: TGCGCCAGCAGTGATACGACAGCCGGGGAGCTGTTTTTT.

The chain joins TRBV29-1 to TRBJ2-2; D is uncertain. The CDR3 has 14 residues. The V gene's germline CDR1 is SQVTM and CDR2 ANQGSEA. Trimming stripped 4 bases from V and 0 bases from J, with 9 bases between. Here the CDR3 DNA reads TGCAGCGTTGGTCCGGTGTCGAACACCGGGGAGCTGTTTTTT. It translates to CSVGPVSNTGELFF.

The V call is TRBV27, the J call TRBJ1-1; D gene uncertain. Germline V lookup: CDR1 MNHEY, CDR2 SMNVEV (reference sequence). The CDR3 sequence is 13 residues long. V lost 6 bases, J lost 1 base, and 9 bases lay in between. The chain's CDR3 is CASRSLGNTEAFF. For the CDR3, the DNA is TGTGCCAGCAGGTCATTAGGGAACACTGAAGCTTTCTTT.

Concerning this clone: A read error is possible here, since a much larger clone lies one base away. This chain uses TRBV4-2 with TRBJ2-4; D is uncertain. This CDR3 spans 13 amino acids. The germline V gene has CDR1 LGHNA and CDR2 YNFKEQ. Deletions cut 6 bases from V and 0 bases from J, with 6 bases between. CDR3 bases: TGTGCCAGCAGGGGCCTAGCCAAAAACATTCAGTACTTC. As protein: CASRGLAKNIQYF.

This clone has just one count. The chain carries TRBV30 and TRBJ2-5; 11 nucleotides line up with TRBD2. CDR3 length: 14 residues. The J segment lost 11 bases and the V segment lost 7 bases, leaving 15 bases of the junction unmatched. From germline, CDR1 is GTSNPN and CDR2 SVGIG (reference sequence). The CDR3 coding sequence is TGTGCCTCGACCCCCACTAGCGGGAGAACGGAGCAGTACTTC. Translation gives CASTPTSGRTEQYF.

V and J are TRBV21-1 and TRBJ2-7; the DNA was not used to check the table's D call, TRBD2. TRBV21-1 is recorded as a pseudogene. The CDR3 runs 15 residues. The CDR3 DNA reads as TGTGCCAGCAGACCGGGACTAGCGGGAGGGTACGAGCAGTACTTC. Translation: CASRPGLAGGYEQYF.

This clone appeared a few times. This rearrangement joins TRBV7-9 to TRBJ1-5, with TRBD1 matching 8 bases. With 4 bases clipped from V and 3 bases from J, the junction kept 2 bases outside the gene matches. This CDR3 comprises 14 residues. Germline CDR1 and CDR2: SEHNR and FQNEAQ (reference sequence). CDR3 DNA sequence: TGTGCCAGCAGCTGGGGACAGGACAATCAGCCCCAGCATTTT. Translation: CASSWGQDNQPQHF.

The gene calls are TRBV7-9 and TRBJ2-1; the D is unclear. The germline CDR1 and CDR2 sequences are SEHNR and FQNEAQ (reference sequence). This CDR3 has 12 residues. Trimming pared 0 bases from V and 9 bases from J, leaving 6 bases between. The CDR3 loop reads CASSLASGEQFF. CDR3 DNA: TGTGCCAGCAGCTTAGCTTCTGGTGAGCAGTTCTTC.

The rearrangement joins TRBV29-1 to TRBJ1-2; D is possibly TRBD1 (5 bases). Trimming removed 4 bases at V and 7 bases at J, with 13 bases between. The CDR3 length is 12 residues. Germline CDR1 and CDR2: SQVTM and ANQGSEA. DNA for the CDR3: TGCAGCGTTGGTGCCGGGGCTGGTGGCTACACCTTC. This translates into CSVGAGAGGYTF.

This rearrangement joins TRBV5-4 to TRBJ2-7; 8 nucleotides match TRBD2. Trimming cost V 4 bases and J 3 bases; bases outside gene matches: 9. Looked up from germline, CDR1 is SGHNT and CDR2 is YYREEE (reference sequence). The CDR3 has 15 residues. The CDR3 protein is CASSPGPGLVYEQYF. The DNA for the CDR3 is TGTGCCAGCAGCCCCGGACCGGGACTAGTCTACGAGCAGTACTTC.

In this sample, this clone turned up once. The chain combines TRBV5-3 with TRBJ1-1; D unresolved. TRBV5-3 is identified as an open reading frame with a role that is uncertain. V lost 0 bases to trimming and J lost 9 bases, with 12 bases between them. The CDR3 is 13 amino acids. The chain's CDR3 is CARSLEVAVKAFF. CDR3 nucleotide sequence: TGTGCCAGAAGCTTGGAGGTGGCGGTGAAAGCTTTCTTT.

The chain links TRBV28 to TRBJ2-2, with 7 nucleotides matching TRBD1. The CDR3 spans 18 residues. V lost 6 bases, J lost 0 bases, and 13 bases stayed unmatched. The germline V gene encodes CDR1 MDHEN and CDR2 SYDVKM. CDR3: CASSPFPGTASNTGELFF. The CDR3 DNA reads as TGTGCCAGCAGCCCCTTCCCCGGGACAGCTTCGAACACCGGGGAGCTGTTTTTT.

The chain joins TRBV7-9 to TRBJ2-1, with a weak D call TRBD2 (6 bases). Trimming cost V 0 bases and J 7 bases, with 22 bases left between them. CDR3 length: 18 amino acids. Per the germline V gene, CDR1 is SEHNR and CDR2 is FQNEAQ (reference sequence). CDR3 sequence reads: CASSLALIFGTLENEQFF. CDR3 nucleotides: TGTGCCAGCAGCTTAGCGCTCATATTCGGGACTCTCGAAAATGAGCAGTTCTTC.